In its sample, the clone carrying this T cell receptor beta chain is medium-sized. Its antigen is unknown. Sequence data for DNA of cultured CD4+ T cells were generated by the Oncomine TCR Beta short-read assay. Investigators isolated genomic DNA from cultured CD4+ T cells. TCRdb used MiXCR to reprocess the PCR reads, holding one entry per CDR3 protein. The sample has approximately 11,000 distinct CDR3 sequences, about three quarters seen once. The CDR3 runs to 13 residues. V gave up 4 bases and J gave up 0 bases; unmatched junction bases: 1. Germline CDR1 DFQATT, CDR2 SNEGSKA (reference sequence). These data originate in a study of vaccination and CD4 T cells after COVID-19. Whole-study context: Six male and four female convalescents took part, two of them Hispanic.

Study-wide results and caveats: Reactive clonotype counts went from median approximately 20 after infection to some 40 after vaccination, nonsignificantly. Nearly all convalescent vaccine-specific clones, 304 of 307, recognized only SARS-CoV-2 spike.

Treatment denoted: roughly 11-day PBMC culture with coronavirus spike peptide pools or control peptides (ViraFEST assay). This clonotype originated in a human donor who had recovered from COVID-19. Sample: CD4+ T cells from blood, cultured in vitro. The V call is TRBV20-1, the J call TRBJ1-1, with 8 positions matching TRBD1. The CDR3 sequence is CSAKQGVNTEAFF. The CDR3 DNA follows: TGCAGTGCTAAACAGGGGGTGAACACTGAAGCTTTCTTT.